Listed below are T cell receptor beta chains from one sample, sequenced in a study of shared T cell receptors in the human thymus. Assay used: immunoSEQ multiplex PCR; TCRdb lists only in-frame clones, some missing. The sample carries about 660,000 clones, more than 75% recorded once. A further study also used this sample, focusing on human thymus T cells.

Sequencing was performed on thymocytes. The receptors were sampled from a boy younger than two with a congenital heart defect. Both conserved end residues are part of each CDR3. Fields, in order: V gene, D gene, clone size, J gene, CDR3 protein, CDR3 DNA. D genes are given only for firm matches. Size is omitted from some rows. Given values are once, few, many or a class for expanded clones.

TRBV30	TRBD1	NA	TRBJ2-7	CAWSVRDRAAPEKYF	TGTGCCTGGAGTGTACGGGACAGGGCCGCACCCGAGAAGTACTTC
TRBV7-6	TRBD1	NA	TRBJ2-3	CASSLTRDRGHGTQYF	TGTGCCAGCAGCCTCACCCGGGACAGGGGGCATGGTACGCAGTATTTT
TRBV30	NA	NA	TRBJ2-1	CAWSVLRMKVSYNEQFF	TGTGCCTGGAGTGTATTGAGGATGAAGGTCTCCTACAATGAGCAGTTCTTC
TRBV14	NA	once	TRBJ2-7	CASSHTLAPYEQYF	TGTGCCAGCAGCCATACTCTAGCGCCCTACGAGCAGTACTTC
TRBV4-1	NA	NA	TRBJ1-5	CASSQDWRPPYQPQHF	TGCGCCAGCAGCCAAGATTGGAGGCCGCCGTATCAGCCCCAGCATTTT
TRBV27	TRBD2	NA	TRBJ2-1	CASNPRAVAGDVNEQFF	TGTGCCAGCAACCCGCGGGCTGTAGCGGGAGATGTCAATGAGCAGTTCTTC
TRBV9	TRBD2	NA	TRBJ2-7	CASSPRLAGIYEQYF	TGTGCCAGCAGCCCCCGTCTAGCGGGAATCTACGAGCAGTACTTC
TRBV7-9	NA	NA	TRBJ2-7	CASSSQAARPYEQYF	TGTGCCAGCAGCTCACAGGCCGCAAGGCCCTACGAGCAGTACTTC
TRBV15	TRBD1	NA	TRBJ2-7	CATSRLRQGASYEQYF	TGTGCCACCAGCAGATTGCGACAGGGGGCTTCCTACGAGCAGTACTTC
TRBV5-4	NA	once	TRBJ2-5	CASSNQSGPQETQYF	TGTGCCAGCAGCAATCAGAGCGGGCCCCAAGAGACCCAGTACTTC
TRBV5-1	NA	NA	TRBJ2-1	CASSFGRDEQFF	TGCGCCAGCAGCTTCGGTCGGGATGAGCAGTTCTTC
TRBV10-3	TRBD1	once	TRBJ2-7	CAISDLGQSYEQYF	TGTGCCATCAGTGACCTGGGACAGTCCTACGAGCAGTACTTC
TRBV10-3	NA	NA	TRBJ1-3	CAISAIIQGDYPNTIYF	TGTGCCATCAGTGCGATCATACAGGGCGACTATCCAAACACCATATATTTT
TRBV4-3	TRBD1	NA	TRBJ2-7	CASSQQSLGQGRYEQYF	TGCGCCAGCAGCCAACAGAGCCTGGGACAGGGCCGATACGAGCAGTACTTC
TRBV4-3	TRBD2	few	TRBJ2-2	CASSQDGRVLFF	TGCGCCAGCAGCCAAGATGGGAGGGTGCTGTTTTTT
TRBV18	TRBD2	NA	TRBJ2-5	CASSPSGGSQETQYF	TGTGCCAGCTCACCATCGGGGGGGTCACAAGAGACCCAGTACTTC
TRBV9	NA	NA	TRBJ1-3	CAPPWEGTGNTIYF	TGTGCCCCCCCGTGGGAGGGAACTGGAAACACCATATATTTT
TRBV19	TRBD2	NA	TRBJ2-4	CASSPWTSGGDIQYF	TGTGCCAGTAGTCCCTGGACTAGCGGGGGTGACATTCAGTACTTC
TRBV4-1	NA	NA	TRBJ2-7	CASSQGLVVGDEQYF	TGCGCCAGCAGCCAAGGACTAGTAGTCGGGGACGAGCAGTACTTC
TRBV6-4	TRBD2	NA	TRBJ2-7	CASSDSRGRAKYEQYF	TGTGCCAGCAGTGACTCTCGCGGGAGGGCAAAGTACGAGCAGTACTTC
TRBV12-5	NA	NA	TRBJ2-3	CASGFTPSVRSGTDTQYF	TGTGCTAGTGGTTTCACCCCTAGCGTCCGTTCGGGCACAGATACGCAGTATTTT
TRBV9	TRBD2	once	TRBJ2-1	CASSAVAGAYNEQFF	TGTGCCAGCAGCGCGGTAGCGGGAGCCTACAATGAGCAGTTCTTC
TRBV5-1	NA	NA	TRBJ2-6	CARTEGLLSGANVLTF	TGCGCCAGGACGGAGGGTCTCCTCTCTGGGGCCAACGTCCTGACTTTC
TRBV11-2	TRBD1	NA	TRBJ1-4	CASSPYPRTGRTNEKLFF	TGTGCCAGCAGCCCCTACCCCCGGACAGGCCGAACTAATGAAAAACTGTTTTTT
TRBV4-3	TRBD2	NA	TRBJ2-1	CASSQEPPMGGNEQFF	TGCGCCAGCAGCCAAGAACCCCCCATGGGAGGGAATGAGCAGTTCTTC
TRBV14	NA	NA	TRBJ1-2	CASSHGGMDYGYTF	TGTGCCAGCAGCCACGGGGGGATGGACTATGGCTACACCTTC
TRBV7-2	TRBD1	NA	TRBJ1-5	CASSWDRGGNQPQHF	TGTGCCAGCAGCTGGGACAGGGGAGGCAATCAGCCCCAGCATTTT
TRBV4-1	TRBD2	once	TRBJ2-1	CASSPAVASGIPFYNEQFF	TGCGCCAGCAGCCCAGCAGTTGCTAGCGGGATTCCTTTCTACAATGAGCAGTTCTTC
TRBV2	TRBD1	NA	TRBJ2-4	CASSERTGGFKNIQYF	TGTGCCAGCAGTGAAAGGACAGGGGGATTTAAAAACATTCAGTACTTC
TRBV18	NA	NA	TRBJ1-2	CASSLDSYGYTF	TGTGCCAGCTCTCTGGACAGTTATGGCTACACCTTC
TRBV7-6	TRBD2	NA	TRBJ2-2	CASSPRLAGGPRSSWELFF	TGTGCCAGCAGCCCCCGACTAGCGGGAGGGCCAAGGTCTTCCTGGGAGCTGTTTTTT
TRBV4-1	TRBD2	NA	TRBJ2-3	CASSFIGGRGTDTQYF	TGCGCCAGCAGCTTTATCGGAGGGAGGGGCACAGATACGCAGTATTTT
TRBV6-1	NA	NA	TRBJ2-2	CASSDLQVGTGELFF	TGTGCCAGCAGTGATTTGCAGGTTGGCACCGGGGAGCTGTTTTTT
TRBV9	NA	once	TRBJ2-2	CASTSGRGIKTGELFF	TGTGCCAGCACCTCAGGTCGGGGAATCAAAACCGGGGAGCTGTTTTTT
TRBV9	TRBD2	NA	TRBJ2-7	CASSVQIAGGPGEQYF	TGTGCCAGCAGCGTACAAATAGCGGGAGGCCCGGGGGAGCAGTACTTC
TRBV2	TRBD2	NA	TRBJ2-3	CASSVKTSGITDTQYF	TGTGCCAGCAGTGTAAAGACTAGCGGGATCACAGATACGCAGTATTTT
TRBV6-1	TRBD1	NA	TRBJ2-1	CASNAGTGRNEQFF	TGTGCCAGCAACGCCGGGACAGGGAGGAATGAGCAGTTCTTC
TRBV5-1	TRBD1	few	TRBJ2-7	CASSLAGTRTGWGYEQYF	TGCGCCAGCAGCTTGGCTGGCACTAGGACAGGGTGGGGGTACGAGCAGTACTTC
TRBV2	NA	NA	TRBJ1-1	CASSPNNTEAFF	TGTGCCAGCAGCCCTAACAACACTGAAGCTTTCTTT
TRBV15	TRBD1	NA	TRBJ2-7	CATSRDRDRGPYEQYF	TGTGCCACCAGCAGAGATAGGGACAGGGGTCCCTACGAGCAGTACTTC
TRBV4-2	TRBD1	NA	TRBJ1-1	CASSQGTGSTEAFF	TGTGCCAGCAGCCAAGGGACAGGTAGCACTGAAGCTTTCTTT
TRBV29-1	TRBD1	NA	TRBJ1-2	CSVEEPLNRGRYGYTF	TGCAGCGTTGAAGAACCTTTGAACAGGGGCCGCTATGGCTACACCTTC
TRBV28	NA	NA	TRBJ2-1	CASSFWTPRGNEQFF	TGTGCCAGCAGTTTCTGGACGCCTCGGGGAAATGAGCAGTTCTTC
TRBV5-1	NA	once	TRBJ2-7	CASSQRETGRGKQYF	TGCGCCAGCAGCCAAAGAGAGACGGGGCGGGGTAAGCAGTACTTC
TRBV7-2	TRBD2	NA	TRBJ2-1	CASSPQRENYNEQFF	TGTGCCAGCAGCCCCCAGCGGGAGAACTACAATGAGCAGTTCTTC
TRBV6-1	NA	NA	TRBJ1-1	CASSEAGGTEAFF	TGTGCCAGCAGTGAAGCGGGAGGCACTGAAGCTTTCTTT
TRBV2	TRBD2	NA	TRBJ2-3	CASSAASGRATDTQYF	TGTGCCAGCAGTGCCGCTAGCGGGAGGGCAACAGATACGCAGTATTTT
TRBV6-6	NA	NA	TRBJ2-3	CASGDPDTQYF	TGTGCCAGCGGAGACCCAGATACGCAGTATTTT
TRBV7-6	NA	NA	TRBJ1-1	CASSFSRGQGNTEAFF	TGTGCCAGCAGCTTTTCAAGGGGCCAAGGGAACACTGAAGCTTTCTTT
TRBV9	NA	once	TRBJ2-1	CASSVDGKQFF	TGTGCCAGCAGCGTCGACGGGAAGCAGTTCTTC
TRBV5-1	TRBD2	NA	TRBJ2-7	CASSLGLPGLAGGSYEQYF	TGCGCCAGCAGCCTGGGCCTACCGGGACTAGCGGGAGGGTCCTACGAGCAGTACTTC
TRBV4-3	TRBD1	NA	TRBJ2-7	CASSQGGQGGAGAYEQYF	TGCGCCAGCAGCCAAGGGGGACAGGGTGGCGCCGGCGCCTACGAGCAGTACTTC
TRBV30	TRBD1	NA	TRBJ2-5	CAWSGDRAKETQYF	TGTGCCTGGAGTGGGGACAGGGCGAAAGAGACCCAGTACTTC
TRBV27	TRBD1	NA	TRBJ1-1	CASSLGTGEAFF	TGTGCCAGCAGTTTAGGGACAGGTGAAGCTTTCTTT
TRBV5-5	TRBD1	NA	TRBJ2-1	CASRIQGLYNEQFF	TGTGCCAGCAGGATACAGGGGCTCTACAATGAGCAGTTCTTC
TRBV5-6	NA	few	TRBJ2-5	CASSRGQPKYQETQYF	TGTGCCAGCAGCCGCGGACAGCCGAAGTACCAAGAGACCCAGTACTTC